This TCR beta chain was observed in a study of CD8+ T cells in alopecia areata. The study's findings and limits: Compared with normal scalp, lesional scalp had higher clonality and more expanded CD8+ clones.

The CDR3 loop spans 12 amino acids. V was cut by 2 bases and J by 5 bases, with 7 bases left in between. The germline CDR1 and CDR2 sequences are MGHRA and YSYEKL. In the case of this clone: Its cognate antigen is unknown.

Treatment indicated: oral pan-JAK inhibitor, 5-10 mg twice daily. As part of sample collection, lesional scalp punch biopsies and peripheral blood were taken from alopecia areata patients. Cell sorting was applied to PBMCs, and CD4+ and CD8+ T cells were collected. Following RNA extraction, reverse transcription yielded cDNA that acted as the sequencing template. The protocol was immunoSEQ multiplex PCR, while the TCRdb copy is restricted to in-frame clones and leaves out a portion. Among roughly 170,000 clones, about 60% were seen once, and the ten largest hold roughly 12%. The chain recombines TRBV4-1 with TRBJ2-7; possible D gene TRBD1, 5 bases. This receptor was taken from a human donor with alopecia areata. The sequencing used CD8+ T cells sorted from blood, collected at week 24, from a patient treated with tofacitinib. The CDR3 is CASSQWGHEQYF. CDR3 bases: TGCGCCAGCAGCCAATGGGGCCACGAGCAGTACTTC.